This TCR beta chain was identified during a study of beta chain features in type 1 diabetes. Study findings and constraints: All four CD4+ subsets from Type 1 diabetes patients carried moderately but significantly shorter TCRB CDR3s.

The isolated RNA, all of it, was reverse transcribed, so expressed TCRB transcripts were what got sequenced. Libraries were prepared by immunoSEQ multiplex PCR; TCRdb keeps only in-frame clonotypes and omits some of them. The data show 300,000 to 350,000 clones, with approximately 10% seen just once and over 0.95% held by the top ten. Germline V gene sequence: CDR1 SGHTA, CDR2 FQGNSA. There are 16 residues in the CDR3. After removal of 3 bases from V and 7 bases from J, the junction contained 8 bases not matched to a gene. For this clone: The antigen is undetermined.

This receptor was identified in a man aged 25-40 years with type 1 diabetes. V usage is TRBV7-2 and J usage is TRBJ2-1, with TRBD2 identical over 11 bases. Specimen: central memory CD4+ T cells from blood. The CDR3 loop reads CASSFQLAGAGNEQFF. The CDR3 DNA is TGTGCCAGCAGCTTTCAACTAGCGGGGGCGGGGAATGAGCAGTTCTTC.